Listed below are T cell receptor beta chains from one sample, sequenced in a study of patients and donors after allogeneic stem cell transplantation. TCRdb independently ran MiXCR on the RT-PCR reads; one entry per CDR3 protein. The table lists 11,000 or so distinct CDR3 sequences, about 23% of them singletons. The specimen was blood, either unsorted or a sorted T cell fraction (not recorded which). These TCRs come from a human donor who was either an allogeneic HSCT recipient or a stem cell or donor lymphocyte infusion donor (not recorded which). It is not recorded whose cells these are; they may come from a transplant donor. Each CDR3 is given with its conserved first and last residue. The order of the fields is clone size, J gene, V gene, D gene, CDR3 DNA, CDR3 protein. D genes are given only for firm matches. Size is stated for part of the rows, as once, few or many counts, or as a class when the clone is expanded.

medium-sized,TRBJ2-4,TRBV29-1,.,TGCAGCGCCCTAGCCAAAAACATTCAGTACTTC,CSALAKNIQYF
.,TRBJ2-3,TRBV5-1,.,TGCGCCAGCAGCTTCACAGATACGCAGTATTTT,CASSFTDTQYF
few,TRBJ1-2,TRBV13,TRBD1,TGTGCCAGCAGCTTAGGTCCCGGGACAGGGGCAGCTAACTATGGCTACACCTTC,CASSLGPGTGAANYGYTF
.,TRBJ2-3,TRBV5-1,.,TGCGCCAGCAGCCCAGTGGGGGGCTACACAGATACGCAGTATTTT,CASSPVGGYTDTQYF
.,TRBJ1-4,TRBV28,.,TGTGCCAGCAGTTTCGACAATGAAAAACTGTTTTTT,CASSFDNEKLFF
few,TRBJ1-5,TRBV6-5,TRBD1,TGTGCCAGCAGTTTCTCGACAGGGCAGCCCCAGCATTTT,CASSFSTGQPQHF
.,TRBJ2-3,TRBV7-3,.,TGTGCCAGCAGCTTAGATACCCGGGACTCGTTCACAGATACGCAGTATTTT,CASSLDTRDSFTDTQYF
.,TRBJ2-2,TRBV15,TRBD2,TGTGCCACCAGCAGACTAGCGGGAGTTACCGGGGAGCTGTTTTTT,CATSRLAGVTGELFF
.,TRBJ1-5,TRBV10-3,.,TGTGCCATCAGTGAACAGGGACGGCAGCCCCAGCATTTT,CAISEQGRQPQHF
many,TRBJ2-5,TRBV7-9,.,TGTGCCAGCAGCTTAGCGGAGACCCAGTACTTC,CASSLAETQYF
few,TRBJ2-1,TRBV24-1,.,TGTGCCACCAGTGATCTGGACTCGTTGGAGCAGTTCTTC,CATSDLDSLEQFF
few,TRBJ2-1,TRBV3-1,.,TGTGCCAGCAGCCACGACTTGGGGGGCCTCAATGAGCAGTTCTTC,CASSHDLGGLNEQFF
.,TRBJ2-3,TRBV30,TRBD1,TGTGCCTGGGGGACAGGGACAGATACGCAGTATTTT,CAWGTGTDTQYF
.,TRBJ1-1,TRBV4-2,.,TGTGCCAGCAGCCAAGAGACTGAAGCTTTCTTT,CASSQETEAFF
.,TRBJ2-1,TRBV24-1,.,TGTGCCACCAGTGATTTAAGAGGACATGAGCAGTTCTTC,CATSDLRGHEQFF
.,TRBJ1-5,TRBV6-1,TRBD1,TGTGCCAGCAGTGCGACGCCGCGGGCCCAGGGGGCCCCCAGTCAGCCCCAGCATTTT,CASSATPRAQGAPSQPQHF
.,TRBJ1-5,TRBV6-6,.,TGTGCCAGCAGAAAAAGTCCTAATCAGCCCCAGCATTTT,CASRKSPNQPQHF
few,TRBJ1-1,TRBV7-9,.,TGTGCCAGCAGCCCCCTCAGGGTCGTCACTGAAGCTTTCTTT,CASSPLRVVTEAFF
.,TRBJ2-3,TRBV29-1,.,TGCAGCGTTGGACGACTATTGGGGACAGATACGCAGTATTTT,CSVGRLLGTDTQYF
many,TRBJ1-3,TRBV28,.,TGTGCCAGTAACAGGGTTGGAAACACCATATATTTT,CASNRVGNTIYF
.,TRBJ2-1,TRBV7-9,TRBD1,TGTGCCAGCAGCACCAGATGGGATGGGCAGGGGGACTACAATGAGCAGTTCTTC,CASSTRWDGQGDYNEQFF
.,TRBJ2-7,TRBV6-2/TRBV6-3,.,TGTGCCAGCAGTTCCCAGGCCTACGAGCAGTACTTC,CASSSQAYEQYF
few,TRBJ2-7,TRBV4-1,TRBD2,TGCGCCAGCAGCGCCATAGTGCGGGAGTTTTCCTACGAGCAGTACTTC,CASSAIVREFSYEQYF
.,TRBJ2-1,TRBV4-1,TRBD2,TGCGCCAGCAGCCAAGCCCCTAGCGGGTGGTACAATGAGCAGTTCTTC,CASSQAPSGWYNEQFF
few,TRBJ1-1,TRBV19,.,TGTGCCAGTAGACGGGACACTGAAGCTTTCTTT,CASRRDTEAFF
.,TRBJ2-5,TRBV9,.,TGTGCCAGCAGCGTAGCCGGACTGAAAGAGACCCAGTACTTC,CASSVAGLKETQYF
.,TRBJ2-7,TRBV10-3,TRBD2,TGTGCCATCACCGTTAGACTAGCGGGAGGGTACGAGCAGTACTTC,CAITVRLAGGYEQYF
.,TRBJ1-1,TRBV6-2/TRBV6-3,.,TGTGCCAGCAGTTACTCGACTAGGCCGGGATTCGGTGAAGCTTTCTTT,CASSYSTRPGFGEAFF
.,TRBJ2-3,TRBV28,.,TGTGCCAGCAGTCTCTTCGGGAGAGCAGATACGCAGTATTTT,CASSLFGRADTQYF
few,TRBJ1-2,TRBV5-1,.,TGCGCCAGCAGCCACGCGCCTTTTCGGGGCTACACCTTC,CASSHAPFRGYTF
few,TRBJ2-7,TRBV25-1,TRBD1,TGTGCCAGCAGGGGACAGGGAGGTTCCGGGGAGCAGTACTTC,CASRGQGGSGEQYF
hyperexpanded,TRBJ1-6,TRBV7-9,TRBD1,TGTGCCAGCAGGGGACAGGGGGATAATTCACCCCTCCACTTT,CASRGQGDNSPLHF
once,TRBJ2-1,TRBV29-1,TRBD2,TGCAGCGGGCGGGAGGCTCTCAATGAGCAGTTCTTC,CSGREALNEQFF
.,TRBJ2-7,TRBV5-5,.,TGTGCCAGCATCGCTCCTGGTGTCTGGGAGCAGTACTTC,CASIAPGVWEQYF
few,TRBJ1-1,TRBV7-3,.,TGTGCCAGCAGCTGGACGGGGAACACTGAAGCTTTCTTT,CASSWTGNTEAFF
.,TRBJ2-3,TRBV19,.,TGTGCCAGTAGTTACAGGGTCGGCACAGATACGCAGTATTTT,CASSYRVGTDTQYF
.,TRBJ1-1,TRBV30,.,TGTGCCTGGAGTATCAGGACAGACACTGAAGCTTTCTTT,CAWSIRTDTEAFF
.,TRBJ1-2,TRBV27,.,TGTGCCAGCAGTTTTGGACCATCTTATGGCTACACCTTC,CASSFGPSYGYTF
.,TRBJ1-2,TRBV12-3/TRBV12-4,.,TGTGCCAGCAGTTTTGTGCAAGGGAGGTATGGCTACACCTTC,CASSFVQGRYGYTF
many,TRBJ1-1,TRBV7-8,.,TGTGCCAGCAGCTTACCGGGGCGCCCCATGAACACTGAAGCTTTCTTT,CASSLPGRPMNTEAFF